This entry is about one T cell receptor beta chain. Its antigen remains unidentified. No qualities accompany the bases; no much larger clone lies one base away. This specimen comes from a study of lymphopenia after photon versus proton radiotherapy (dated by TCRdb to about 2019). With regard to the full study: The study compared the immunological effects of photon versus proton radiation therapy in patients with gastrointestinal tumors who developed high-grade lymphopenia. A cohort of some 20 patients with gastrointestinal tumors who received either photon or proton therapy and subsequently developed lymphopenia was included. The goal of the study was to describe how the two radiation modalities differ in their effects on the immune system. Broader findings and caveats from the paper: After the lymphocyte count nadir, oligoclonal expansion, especially of CD8+ Temra cells, was observed in photon-treated repertoires, and the drop in diversity was driven by this expansion. During treatment, patients who received photon therapy lost naive T cells and TCR diversity and gained effector/memory populations, whereas patients who received proton therapy remained relatively stable. The authors looked at the survival association only in patients who died, and they framed better survival with proton therapy as a possibility rather than a demonstrated result. Across the cohort, an inverse correlation was found between a larger post-nadir drop in TCR diversity and overall survival time among patients who died.

The library was built by means of the immunoSEQ multiplex PCR assay. T cell repertoires were profiled by deep sequencing of rearranged TCR beta loci, alongside multiparametric flow cytometry. Imported from immuneACCESS, the table was reduced by TCRdb to in-frame sequences with V and J called. These copies leave out some clones; in studies compared against another copy, an unresolved V gene accounts for under half, and the cause of the remainder is not known. The sample data list approximately 65,000 clones, and roughly 87% of these were observed just once. The top ten hold roughly 13% of the sample. Sequencing was performed on peripheral blood, taken from a patient treated with proton-based radiotherapy. The receptor's source is an elderly man with esophageal cancer.

The DNA sequence is given as TGCGCCAGCAGCTCTCAGGGGTTAACGAACACCGGGGAGCTGTTTTTT. The resulting protein is CASSSQGLTNTGELFF. The rearranged segments are TRBV5-1 and TRBJ2-2, with a tentative D gene TRBD1 over 6 matching bases. Reading the germline V gene gives CDR1 SGHRS and CDR2 YFSETQ. Measured from the cysteine to the phenylalanine, the CDR3 is 16 residues long. Only the CDR3 part of the read is kept: 48 bases, read in frame from the first base. Trimming removed 3 bases from V and 0 bases from J, leaving 12 bases between the germline ends.